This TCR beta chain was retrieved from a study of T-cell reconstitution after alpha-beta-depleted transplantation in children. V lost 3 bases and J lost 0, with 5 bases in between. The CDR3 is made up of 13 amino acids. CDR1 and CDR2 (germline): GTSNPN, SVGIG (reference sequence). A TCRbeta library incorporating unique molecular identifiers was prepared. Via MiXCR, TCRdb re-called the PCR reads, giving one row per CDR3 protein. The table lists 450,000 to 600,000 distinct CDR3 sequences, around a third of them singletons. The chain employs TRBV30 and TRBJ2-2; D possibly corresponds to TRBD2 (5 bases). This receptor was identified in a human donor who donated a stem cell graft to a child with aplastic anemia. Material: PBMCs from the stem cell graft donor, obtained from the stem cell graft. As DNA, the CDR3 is TGTGCCTGGAGGCGGGCGAACACCGGGGAGCTGTTTTTT. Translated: CAWRRANTGELFF.